Listed below are T cell receptor beta chains from one sample, sequenced in a study of blood T cell repertoires in COVID-19. Data came from immunoSEQ multiplex PCR; TCRdb stores just in-frame clones and leaves some out. The table records 70,000 to 90,000 clones, 80% to 95% of them present only once. The specimen was peripheral blood. Receptor source: a human donor in a cohort sampled during active COVID-19. Both conserved end residues are part of each CDR3. The order of the fields is clone size, J gene, D gene, V gene, CDR3 DNA, CDR3 protein. D genes are given only for firm matches. Size is stated for part of the rows, as once, few or many counts, or as a class when the clone is expanded.

- TRBJ2-3 TRBD2 TRBV9 TGTGCCAGCAGCGTAGCTGTAACTAGCGGGGGGCATTCCGGCCCAGCCACGCAGTATTTT CASSVAVTSGGHSGPATQYF
- TRBJ1-1 - TRBV9 TGTGCCAGCAGCGTAGTCGCAGGAGGAGGTGAAGCTTTCTTT CASSVVAGGGEAFF
few TRBJ2-7 TRBD2 TRBV13 TGTGCCAGCAGCTTGAGCGGGGGGCCCACCTACGAGCAGTACTTC CASSLSGGPTYEQYF
- TRBJ2-5 TRBD2 TRBV29-1 TGCAGCGTTGAACTACTAGCGGGGGGGCGAGAGACCCAGTACTTC CSVELLAGGRETQYF
- TRBJ2-2 - TRBV7-7 TGTGCCAGCAGCCTACTCATTGCCGGGGAGCTGTTTTTT CASSLLIAGELFF
once TRBJ1-2 - TRBV5-1 TGCGCCAGCAGCTTGGACGGGTTCGGCTACACCTTC CASSLDGFGYTF
- TRBJ2-1 TRBD2 TRBV4-3 TGCGCCAGCAGCCAGAGACTAGCGGGGGCCTACAATGAGCAGTTCTTC CASSQRLAGAYNEQFF
- TRBJ1-2 TRBD1 TRBV7-9 TGTGCCAGCAGCCCCGGACAGGGGACCTATGGCTACACCTTC CASSPGQGTYGYTF
once TRBJ1-6 TRBD1 TRBV10-3 TGTGCCATCAGTGATTGGACAGGGGGGAATTCACCCCTCCACTTT CAISDWTGGNSPLHF
once TRBJ2-5 - TRBV18 TGTGCCAGCTCACCAGGGGGCCCGGGAGAGACCCAGTACTTC CASSPGGPGETQYF
- TRBJ2-1 TRBD2 TRBV20-1 TGCAGTGCTAGTTTCCTAGCGGGGGGGCAGGGTGAGCAGTTCTTC CSASFLAGGQGEQFF
- TRBJ2-1 - TRBV6-1 TGTGCCAGCAGTGAAGACACCAACTCCTACAATGAGCAGTTCTTC CASSEDTNSYNEQFF
- TRBJ2-1 TRBD1 TRBV2 TGTGCCAGCAGTGCTTTCATTCCGGGACAGGGTAGGAATGAGCAGTTCTTC CASSAFIPGQGRNEQFF
- TRBJ1-2 - TRBV11-2 TGTGCCAGCAGCATCAGGGTAGGCTACACCTTC CASSIRVGYTF
few TRBJ1-2 TRBD1 TRBV5-4 TGTGCCAGCAGCTTAGGAGGGGACAGGGCCAACTATGGCTACACCTTC CASSLGGDRANYGYTF
- TRBJ1-5 TRBD1 TRBV6-5 TGTGCCAGCGAGGGCAGGGGGGGCAATCAGCCCCAGCATTTT CASEGRGGNQPQHF
- TRBJ1-1 TRBD1 TRBV11-2 TGTGCCAGCAGCTCATCCGACAGGGGGGATACTGAAGCTTTCTTT CASSSSDRGDTEAFF
- TRBJ2-3 TRBD2 TRBV10-3 TGTGCCATCAGTTGGGACTACACAGATACGCAGTATTTT CAISWDYTDTQYF
- TRBJ1-2 - TRBV18 TGTGCCAGCTCACCATCGCGAGGAGATGGCTACACCTTC CASSPSRGDGYTF
- TRBJ1-2 TRBD1 TRBV5-1 TGCGCCAGCAGCTTGACAGGGGGAAACTATGGCTACACCTTC CASSLTGGNYGYTF
- TRBJ2-7 TRBD1 TRBV7-9 TGTGCCAGCAGCAGGGGGTTGGGACAGGACTCCTACGAGCAGTACTTC CASSRGLGQDSYEQYF
- TRBJ1-2 - TRBV5-1 TGCGCCAGCAGCTTGGGGGAGGTAACAGCCTATGGCTACACCTTC CASSLGEVTAYGYTF
- TRBJ1-1 TRBD1 TRBV18 TGTGCCAGCTCACCCGGAGGACAGGCTGAAGCTTTCTTT CASSPGGQAEAFF
- TRBJ1-2 TRBD1 TRBV3-1/TRBV3-2 TGTGCCAGCAGCCAAGATTTAAGGACAGGGGTTGGCTACACCTTC CASSQDLRTGVGYTF
few TRBJ1-6 - TRBV2 TGTGCCAGCAGCCAACAGGGTGGTTATAATTCACCCCTCCACTTT CASSQQGGYNSPLHF
- TRBJ2-2 - TRBV27 TGTGCCAGCAGTCGTAGGGAGACCGGGGAGCTGTTTTTT CASSRRETGELFF
- TRBJ2-5 TRBD1 TRBV24-1 TGTGCCACCAGTGATCGGACAGGCGGAGAGACCCAGTACTTC CATSDRTGGETQYF
- TRBJ1-5 TRBD1 TRBV6-2/TRBV6-3 TGTGCCAGCAGTAGTCTCACAGGGGGCGGTCAGCCCCAGCATTTT CASSSLTGGGQPQHF
- TRBJ1-6 - TRBV5-4 TGTGCCAGCAGCTTGGACAGGGTGGGGGCCCTCCACTTT CASSLDRVGALHF
- TRBJ1-1 TRBD1 TRBV2 TGTGCCAGCCGACCGGACAGGGTAGGTGGCACTGAAGCTTTCTTT CASRPDRVGGTEAFF
- TRBJ2-5 TRBD2 TRBV3-1/TRBV3-2 TGTGCCAGCAGCGCAAGGTTGGGGCTAGCGGGGGAGACCCAGTACTTC CASSARLGLAGETQYF
- TRBJ2-5 TRBD2 TRBV7-8 TGTGCCAGCACTAGTCCTAGCGGCGGGCAAGAGACCCAGTACTTC CASTSPSGGQETQYF
few TRBJ1-5 TRBD1 TRBV6-2/TRBV6-3 TGTGCCAGCAGTTGGGACAGGGGGCAGGTCAATCAGCCCCAGCATTTT CASSWDRGQVNQPQHF
- TRBJ1-2 - TRBV7-2 TGTGCCAGCAGCTTAGTAGTGGAGAGCTATGGCTACACCTTC CASSLVVESYGYTF
- TRBJ2-7 TRBD1 TRBV30 TGTGCCTGGAGGACTCCCGGGACAGGGGCGTACGAGCAGTACTTC CAWRTPGTGAYEQYF
once TRBJ1-3 TRBD1 TRBV3-1/TRBV3-2 TGTGCCAGCAGCCAAGACTCGACAGGGAGCTCTGGAAACACCATATATTTT CASSQDSTGSSGNTIYF
- TRBJ2-1 - TRBV6-5 TGTGCCAGCAGTCCGGGCGGGGGCTATGAGCAGTTCTTC CASSPGGGYEQFF
- TRBJ1-3 TRBD1 TRBV29-1 TGCAGCGTTGAAGGATTTGGGGGACAGGGAAACACCATATATTTT CSVEGFGGQGNTIYF
once TRBJ1-6 TRBD1 TRBV7-9 TGTGCCAGCAGCACTACAGGGGGGAATTCACCCCTCCACTTT CASSTTGGNSPLHF
- TRBJ2-7 - TRBV7-2 TGTGCCAGCAGCTCCACAACGCAGGGCTACGAGCAGTACTTC CASSSTTQGYEQYF
- TRBJ1-1 - TRBV12-3/TRBV12-4 TGTGCCAGCAGTTTGAGGAACACTGAAGCTTTCTTT CASSLRNTEAFF
- TRBJ2-7 TRBD1 TRBV7-9 TGTGCCAGCAGCTTAGAGACAGGGGGCAGGCAGTACTTC CASSLETGGRQYF
- TRBJ2-5 - TRBV4-1 TGCGCCAGCAGCCAAGATTTGGGGCGGCAGTACTTC CASSQDLGRQYF
- TRBJ1-2 TRBD1 TRBV6-6 TGTGCCAGCAGCCTGGGCGACAGGGTGGATGGGGGCTACACCTTC CASSLGDRVDGGYTF
- TRBJ2-1 - TRBV3-1/TRBV3-2 TGTGCCAGCACCGGGGTGGCGGGGGCGTACAATGAGCAGTTCTTC CASTGVAGAYNEQFF
- TRBJ1-1 TRBD1 TRBV7-2 TGTGCCAGCAGCCGGGACAGGAACACTGAAGCTTTCTTT CASSRDRNTEAFF
- TRBJ2-1 TRBD2 TRBV6-5 TGTGCCAGCAGTTACGCCCGGGGGGGGAATGAGCAGTTCTTC CASSYARGGNEQFF